Following are 30 T cell receptor beta chains from one sample sequenced in a study of Ad26.COV2.S vaccination and SARS-CoV-2 variants. Clones were read by immunoSEQ multiplex PCR, and TCRdb kept only the in-frame ones, dropping some. Of around 170,000 clones in the sample, around 85% were seen once. The specimen was peripheral blood, collected after recovery from COVID-19. All receptors come from a human donor who had recovered from COVID-19.

The J gene is TRBJ1-1, the V gene TRBV5-1, with D uncertain. The germline V gene has CDR1 SGHRS and CDR2 YFSETQ. This CDR3 has 13 amino acids. V was clipped by 0 bases and J by 2 bases, with 5 bases between them. The CDR3 sequence: CASSLGINTEAFF. CDR3 sequence (DNA): TGCGCCAGCAGCTTGGGCATTAACACTGAAGCTTTCTTT.

J is TRBJ1-6 and V is TRBV16; TRBD1 might be the D (5 bases). V lost 6 bases to trimming and J lost 3 bases, with 9 bases between them. This CDR3 comprises 14 residues. Per germline, CDR1 KGHSY and CDR2 FQNENV. CDR3 nucleotide sequence: TGTGCCAGCAGTCAGGGAAGCTATAATTCACCCCTCCACTTT. Translated, it gives CASSQGSYNSPLHF.

This chain connects TRBV7-2 to TRBJ2-5, with TRBD1 as a possible D gene (5 bases). This CDR3 region has 15 residues. Trimming took 4 bases from V and 4 from J, leaving 16 bases between them. From germline, CDR1 is SGHTA and CDR2 FQGNSA. The CDR3 is CASSYPQGSRETQYF. CDR3 DNA sequence: TGTGCCAGCAGCTATCCCCAGGGTAGCAGAGAGACCCAGTACTTC.

Concerning this clone: The identical CDR3 is also encoded by other nucleotide sequences in the sample. V is TRBV7-3 and J is TRBJ1-1, with D tentatively TRBD1 (5 bases). CDR1 SGHTA and CDR2 FQGTGA come from the germline V gene. This CDR3 region has 14 residues. V lost 5 bases, J lost 1 base, and 11 bases lay in between. Here the CDR3 DNA reads TGTGCCAGCAGCCTGGGGACGGGGAACACTGAAGCTTTCTTT. This codes for CASSLGTGNTEAFF.

The V call is TRBV2, the J call TRBJ2-7, with TRBD2 as a possible D gene (6 bases). Germline-derived CDR1 and CDR2 are SNHLY and FYNNEI. The CDR3 is 12 amino acids. V shed 11 bases and J shed 3 bases, with 14 bases lying between them. The CDR3 region has the DNA TGTGCCCCCCACGCGGGGTGCTACGAGCAGTACTTC. Translation: CAPHAGCYEQYF.

This chain joins TRBV27 and TRBJ1-4; D is uncertain. Trimming took off 6 bases at V and 12 bases at J, with 20 bases between the two ends. This CDR3 has 14 amino acids. Germline V gives CDR1 MNHEY, CDR2 SMNVEV (reference sequence). The CDR3 DNA is TGTGCCAGCAGGAGGACGGGGTTGGAGGGTGAACTGTTTTTT. Its translation is CASRRTGLEGELFF.

The genes are TRBV4-2 and TRBJ1-1; 9 positions agree with TRBD1. This CDR3 has 14 residues. Germline values: CDR1 LGHNA, CDR2 YNFKEQ. Trimming cost V 6 bases and J 3 bases; bases outside gene matches: 5. CDR3 residues: CASRDRGVDTEAFF. Written as DNA, the CDR3 is TGTGCCAGCAGGGACAGGGGTGTGGACACTGAAGCTTTCTTT.

As DNA, the CDR3 is TGTGCCAGCAGCTTAGTATCGGGCGGGAGTCGCAATGAGCAGTTCTTC. It translates to CASSLVSGGSRNEQFF. V usage is TRBV7-9 and J usage is TRBJ2-1; 7 bases match TRBD2. The CDR3 spans 16 residues. After removal of 1 base from V and 6 bases from J, the junction contained 9 bases not matched to a gene. CDR1 is SEHNR, CDR2 FQNEAQ, per germline (reference sequence).

This chain connects TRBV5-6 to TRBJ1-4; 8 nucleotides align to TRBD1. The V gene's germline CDR1 is SGHDT and CDR2 YYEEEE. This CDR3 is built from 12 residues. V gave up 4 bases and J gave up 11 bases; unmatched junction bases: 4. The CDR3 spells CASSRTGSKLFF. As DNA, the CDR3 is TGTGCCAGCAGCCGGACAGGGTCGAAACTGTTTTTT.

J is TRBJ2-4 and V is TRBV28, with unresolved D. This CDR3 region has 15 residues. Germline V CDR1 and CDR2: MDHEN, SYDVKM. V was cut by 4 bases and J by 1 base, with 11 bases left in between. The CDR3 DNA follows: TGTGCCAGCAGTTCCCCTGTTTTGGCCAAAAACATTCAGTACTTC. This sequence encodes CASSSPVLAKNIQYF.

Here the CDR3 reads CASSSTGTAGNQPQHF. The CDR3 DNA is TGTGCCAGCAGCTCCACCGGGACTGCGGGCAATCAGCCCCAGCATTTT. The J gene is TRBJ1-5, the V gene TRBV7-9; TRBD1 is a possible D gene (5 bases). CDR3 length: 16 residues. CDR1 SEHNR and CDR2 FQNEAQ come from the germline V gene (reference sequence). With 4 bases removed from V and 2 bases from J, the gap between germline ends came to 15 bases.

The chain has TRBV15 and TRBJ1-5; D may be TRBD1 (5 bases). The CDR3 has 15 residues. Per the germline V gene, CDR1 is LNHNV and CDR2 is YYDKDF (reference sequence). Between the trimmed V and J ends, which lost 0 bases and 5 bases, there was a span of 11 bases. In DNA, the CDR3 is TGTGCCACCAGCAGAGATAGGGGAGGGGATCAGCCCCAGCATTTT. It is translated as CATSRDRGGDQPQHF.

This clone came up once. This chain connects TRBV7-9 to TRBJ1-4; 8 bases agree with TRBD1. J was trimmed by 7 bases and V by 2 bases; bases with no gene match: 9. The CDR3 has 16 amino acids. The germline V gene has CDR1 SEHNR and CDR2 FQNEAQ (reference sequence). In DNA form, the CDR3 reads TGTGCCAGCAGCTTACCCCCGACAGGGGATCTTGAAAAACTGTTTTTT. Translating gives CASSLPPTGDLEKLFF.

The rearrangement links TRBV10-3 to TRBJ1-2, with no clear D. Per the germline V gene, CDR1 is ENHRY and CDR2 is SYGVKD. CDR3 length: 16 amino acids. V was pared by 0 bases and J by 1 base, with 12 bases between. This chain's CDR3 is CAISESSARRNYGYTF. CDR3 nucleotide sequence: TGTGCCATCAGTGAGTCGAGCGCCAGGCGTAACTATGGCTACACCTTC.

The chain employs TRBV11-1 and TRBJ2-7; the D call may be TRBD1 or TRBD2 (5 bases each). The CDR3 loop spans 15 amino acids. V shed 3 bases and J shed 4 bases, with 16 bases lying between them. CDR1 and CDR2 (germline): SGHAT, FQDESV (reference sequence). CDR3 residues: CASSLRGRMGYEQYF. The DNA of the CDR3 is TGTGCCAGCAGCTTGAGGGGTCGAATGGGGTACGAGCAGTACTTC. The whole variable domain, remainder taken from reference TRBV11-1 and TRBJ2-7, is EAEVAQSPRYKITEKSQAVAFWCDPISGHATLYWYRQILGQGPELLVQFQDESVVDDSQLPKDRFSAERLKGVDSTLKIQPAELGDSAMYLCASSLRGRMGYEQYFGPGTRLTVT.

This clone was found a few times. V gene TRBV4-2 combines with J gene TRBJ1-2; D is undetermined. V shed 1 base and J shed 2 bases, with 11 bases lying between them. The CDR3 length is 15 residues. Germline-derived CDR1 and CDR2 are LGHNA and YNFKEQ. The CDR3 nucleotides are TGTGCCAGCAGCCAAGCTGCTTACGGGAACTATGGCTACACCTTC. This encodes CASSQAAYGNYGYTF.

The rearrangement links TRBV6-1 to TRBJ1-1; the D gene is possibly TRBD1 (6 bases). The CDR3 totals 16 residues. Germline V gives CDR1 MNHNS, CDR2 SASEGT. V lost 0 bases, J lost 1 base, and 12 bases lay in between. The CDR3: CASSEAPTGWNTEAFF. The CDR3, as DNA: TGTGCCAGCAGTGAAGCGCCGACAGGCTGGAACACTGAAGCTTTCTTT.

V gene TRBV30 combines with J gene TRBJ1-4; D is unresolved. The CDR3 totals 14 residues. Trimming removed 0 bases at V and 4 bases at J, with 9 bases between. CDR1 and CDR2 from the germline V gene are GTSNPN and SVGIG (reference sequence). The CDR3 loop is CAWSVPGSNEKLFF. The CDR3 DNA follows: TGTGCCTGGAGTGTACCGGGGAGTAATGAAAAACTGTTTTTT.

The rearrangement uses TRBV24-1 and TRBJ2-3, with D unclear. In germline, CDR1 is KGHDR, CDR2 SFDVKD. The CDR3 covers 14 residues. V was cut by 3 bases and J by 5 bases, with 11 bases left in between. The CDR3: CATSDLGAQDTQYF. The CDR3, as DNA: TGTGCCACCAGTGATCTAGGCGCCCAAGATACGCAGTATTTT.

This clone was observed once. The CDR3 spells CASSIEGGAGNTIYF. The CDR3 bases are TGTGCCAGTAGTATAGAAGGCGGCGCTGGAAACACCATATATTTT. The chain is built from TRBV19 and TRBJ1-3, with no clear D. The germline V and J ends were trimmed by 0 bases and 2 bases, with 8 bases remaining between them. The CDR3 is made up of 15 amino acids. Per the germline V gene, CDR1 is LNHDA and CDR2 is SQIVND (reference sequence).

V usage is TRBV6-1 and J usage is TRBJ1-4, with 7 bases aligning to TRBD1. CDR1 MNHNS and CDR2 SASEGT come from the germline V gene. The CDR3 covers 15 residues. V shed 3 bases and J 3 bases; nucleotides not matched to a gene: 4. CDR3 DNA: TGTGCCAGCAGTGACCTCGGGACAGCTAATGAAAAACTGTTTTTT. Its translation: CASSDLGTANEKLFF.

The chain employs TRBV28 and TRBJ2-3; D might be TRBD2 (7 bases). Trimming pared 8 bases from V and 2 bases from J, leaving 26 bases between. The germline CDR1 and CDR2 sequences are MDHEN and SYDVKM. The CDR3 consists of 18 residues. The DNA of the CDR3 is TGTGCCAGCTCGAGTTGGGGCGTGCGGGGGCAGGACACAGATACGCAGTATTTT. It is translated as CASSSWGVRGQDTDTQYF.

This clone was detected only once. The chain joins TRBV29-1 to TRBJ1-2; D is undetermined. The germline V gene encodes CDR1 SQVTM and CDR2 ANQGSEA. The CDR3 extends over 14 amino acids. Trimming took 4 bases from V and 0 from J, leaving 12 bases between them. The CDR3 loop is CSVGGGGSNYGYTF. In DNA, the CDR3 is TGCAGCGTTGGAGGCGGAGGTTCTAACTATGGCTACACCTTC.

This clone was found many times. This chain joins TRBV30 and TRBJ2-3; D is perhaps TRBD2 (7 bases). This CDR3 region has 16 residues. Trimming took off 2 bases at V and 10 bases at J, with 25 bases between the two ends. From germline, CDR1 is GTSNPN and CDR2 SVGIG (reference sequence). In nucleotides, the CDR3 is TGTGCCTGGAGTCCAGAGGGGGGGGCCCCGGTTCGGGCGCAGTATTTT. This sequence encodes CAWSPEGGAPVRAQYF.

This clone occurred once. V and J are TRBV2 and TRBJ1-1, with 7 bases that match TRBD1. This CDR3 has 12 residues. Germline loops: CDR1 SNHLY, CDR2 FYNNEI. The V gene end was trimmed by 10 bases and the J gene end by 1 base; junction bases not matched to a gene: 3. This CDR3 is CATRQGNTEAFF. CDR3 bases: TGTGCCACCAGACAGGGGAACACTGAAGCTTTCTTT.

This clone appeared a few times. The rearrangement uses TRBV3-1 (or the pseudogene TRBV3-2) and TRBJ2-5; D perhaps matches TRBD1 (6 bases). The CDR3 has 14 amino acids. The V end lost 4 bases, the J end lost 1 base, and 10 bases lay between the germline ends. The germline CDR1 and CDR2 sequences are LGHDT and YNNKEL (reference sequence). In nucleotides, the CDR3 is TGTGCCAGCAGCCTCCGGACAGCCCAAGAGACCCAGTACTTC. Protein: CASSLRTAQETQYF.

This chain uses TRBV5-1 with TRBJ1-2; 8 bases are a match to TRBD1. CDR3 length: 16 residues. After removal of 4 bases from V and 4 bases from J, the junction contained 12 bases not matched to a gene. Looked up from germline, CDR1 is SGHRS and CDR2 is YFSETQ. The CDR3: CASSDRGAGGVYGYTF. The CDR3 bases are TGCGCCAGCAGCGACAGGGGAGCAGGGGGCGTCTATGGCTACACCTTC.

CDR3 DNA sequence: TGTGCCAGCACCCTAACTGGGGGGGCGGGCAATGAGCAGTTCTTC. Residues: CASTLTGGAGNEQFF. The chain recombines TRBV7-9 with TRBJ2-1; D possibly corresponds to TRBD2 (7 bases). Deletions cut 7 bases from V and 6 bases from J, with 19 bases between. Germline lookup yields CDR1 SEHNR and CDR2 FQNEAQ (reference sequence). The CDR3 contains 15 residues.

The chain couples TRBV5-4 to TRBJ1-1; D is possibly TRBD1 (6 bases). The CDR3 has 16 amino acids. The germline CDR1 and CDR2 sequences are SGHNT and YYREEE (reference sequence). V was cut by 4 bases and J by 4 bases, with 20 bases left in between. The chain's CDR3 is CASSGRGTLSGTEAFF. The DNA of the CDR3 is TGTGCCAGCAGCGGAAGGGGGACCCTGAGCGGCACTGAAGCTTTCTTT.

This rearrangement joins TRBV15 to TRBJ2-6, with 8 bases lining up with TRBD1. CDR3 length: 17 residues. After removal of 0 bases from V and 4 bases from J, the junction contained 5 bases not matched to a gene. Germline V gene sequence: CDR1 LNHNV, CDR2 YYDKDF (reference sequence). Written as DNA, the CDR3 is TGTGCCACCAGCAGAGACCCCAGGGGGCTGGGGGCCAACGTCCTGACTTTC. Translating it yields CATSRDPRGLGANVLTF. Drawing the rest from reference TRBV15 and TRBJ2-6, the complete variable domain is DAMVIQNPRYQVTQFGKPVTLSCSQTLNHNVMYWYQQKSSQAPKLLFHYYDKDFNNEADTPDNFQSRRPNTSFCFLDIRSPGLGDTAMYLCATSRDPRGLGANVLTFGAGSRLTVL.